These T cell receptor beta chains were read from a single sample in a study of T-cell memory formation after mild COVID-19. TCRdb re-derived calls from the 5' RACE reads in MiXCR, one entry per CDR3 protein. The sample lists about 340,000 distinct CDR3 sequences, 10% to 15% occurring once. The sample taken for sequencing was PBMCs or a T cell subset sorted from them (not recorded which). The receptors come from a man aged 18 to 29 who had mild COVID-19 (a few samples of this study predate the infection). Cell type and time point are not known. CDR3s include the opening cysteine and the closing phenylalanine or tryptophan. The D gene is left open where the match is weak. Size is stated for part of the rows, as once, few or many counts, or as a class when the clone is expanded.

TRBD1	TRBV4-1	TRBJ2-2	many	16	CASSPSGTGLTGELFF	TGCGCCAGCAGCCCGTCGGGGACAGGGCTCACCGGGGAGCTGTTTTTT
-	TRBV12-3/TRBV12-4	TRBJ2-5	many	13	CASSLRGRETQYF	TGTGCCAGCAGTCTTCGGGGGAGGGAGACCCAGTACTTC
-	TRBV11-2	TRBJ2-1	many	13	CASSILAINEQFF	TGTGCCAGCAGCATTTTAGCTATCAATGAACAGTTCTTC
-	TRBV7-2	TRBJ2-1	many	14	CASSFRTRQSEQFF	TGTGCCAGCAGCTTCCGTACTCGGCAAAGTGAGCAGTTCTTC
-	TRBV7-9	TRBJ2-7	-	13	CASSFVNGYEQYF	TGTGCCAGCAGCTTTGTAAATGGCTACGAGCAGTACTTC
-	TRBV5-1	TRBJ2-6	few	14	CASSPRAGANVLTF	TGCGCCAGCAGCCCCAGGGCTGGGGCCAACGTCCTGACTTTC
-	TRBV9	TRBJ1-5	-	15	CASSVGGTGNQPQHF	TGTGCCAGCAGCGTAGGGGGGACGGGCAATCAGCCCCAGCATTTT
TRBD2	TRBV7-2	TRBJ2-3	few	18	CASSLAGLAGEGADTQYF	TGTGCCAGCAGCTTAGCGGGATTAGCGGGGGAGGGGGCAGATACGCAGTATTTT
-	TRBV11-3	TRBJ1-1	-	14	CASSSPSDSTEAFF	TGTGCCAGCAGCTCACCTTCGGACAGCACTGAAGCTTTCTTT
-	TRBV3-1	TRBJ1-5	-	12	CASSQSNQPQHF	TGTGCCAGCAGCCAAAGCAATCAGCCCCAGCATTTT
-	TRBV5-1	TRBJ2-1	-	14	CASSLVRRDGEQFF	TGCGCCAGCAGCTTGGTCCGACGGGACGGTGAGCAGTTCTTC
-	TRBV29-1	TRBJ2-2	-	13	CSGGTVSPGELFF	TGCAGCGGCGGGACAGTTAGCCCCGGGGAGCTGTTTTTT
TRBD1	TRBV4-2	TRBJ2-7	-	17	CASSQWGLEDRVIEQYF	TGTGCCAGCAGCCAATGGGGGCTGGAGGACAGGGTGATCGAGCAGTACTTC
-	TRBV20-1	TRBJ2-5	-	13	CSARDGGQETQYF	TGCAGTGCTAGAGATGGGGGTCAAGAGACCCAGTACTTC
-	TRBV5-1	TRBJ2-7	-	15	CASTVSGGFYYEQYF	TGCGCCAGCACCGTATCCGGGGGCTTCTATTACGAGCAGTACTTC
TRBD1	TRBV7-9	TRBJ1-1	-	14	CASSLTGQGTEAFF	TGTGCCAGCAGCTTGACAGGGCAGGGCACTGAAGCTTTCTTT
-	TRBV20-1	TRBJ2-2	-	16	CSARDPRHRNTGELFF	TGCAGTGCTAGAGATCCTCGGCATAGGAACACCGGGGAGCTGTTTTTT
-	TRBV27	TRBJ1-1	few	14	CASSSGLHALEAFF	TGTGCCAGCAGTTCCGGTTTGCACGCCTTGGAAGCTTTCTTT
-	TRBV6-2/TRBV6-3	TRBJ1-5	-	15	CASSPIWGGNQPQHF	TGTGCCAGCAGTCCAATATGGGGGGGCAATCAGCCCCAGCATTTT
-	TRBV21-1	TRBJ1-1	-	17	CASSLLGRALRNTEAFF	TGTGCCAGCAGCCTCTTGGGGCGGGCTCTGAGGAACACTGAAGCTTTCTTT
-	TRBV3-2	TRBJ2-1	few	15	CASSHGNRRGDEQFF	TGTGCCAGCAGCCACGGCAATCGGCGGGGGGACGAGCAGTTCTTC
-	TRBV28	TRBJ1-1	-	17	CASSFAHLDKMYTEAFF	TGTGCCAGCAGTTTCGCTCACCTAGACAAAATGTACACTGAAGCTTTCTTT
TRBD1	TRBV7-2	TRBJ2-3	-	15	CASTYYRGRLDTQYF	TGTGCCAGCACCTACTACAGGGGGCGGCTAGATACGCAGTATTTT
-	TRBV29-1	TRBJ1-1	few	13	CSVGGTGDTEAFF	TGCAGCGTTGGGGGGACGGGGGACACTGAAGCTTTCTTT
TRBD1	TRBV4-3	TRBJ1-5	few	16	CASSQDRRGIGQPQHF	TGCGCCAGCAGCCAAGATCGCAGGGGGATAGGGCAGCCCCAGCATTTT
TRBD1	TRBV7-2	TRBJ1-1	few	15	CASSTDRVPGHEAFF	TGTGCCAGCAGCACTGACAGGGTTCCGGGCCATGAAGCTTTCTTT
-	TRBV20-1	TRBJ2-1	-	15	CSAPQGPSSYNEQFF	TGCAGTGCACCTCAGGGACCCAGCTCCTACAATGAGCAGTTCTTC
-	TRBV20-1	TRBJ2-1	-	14	CSAPFRGGANEQFF	TGCAGTGCTCCCTTCCGAGGGGGGGCCAATGAGCAGTTCTTC
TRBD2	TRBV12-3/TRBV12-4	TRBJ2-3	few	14	CASSIAGRGDTQYF	TGTGCCAGCAGCATAGCGGGGAGGGGGGATACGCAGTATTTT
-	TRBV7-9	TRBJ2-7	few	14	CASSSGRPDYEQYF	TGTGCCAGCAGCTCGGGACGGCCCGACTACGAGCAGTACTTC
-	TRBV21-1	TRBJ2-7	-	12	CASMGDSYEQYF	TGTGCCAGCATGGGGGACTCCTACGAGCAGTACTTC
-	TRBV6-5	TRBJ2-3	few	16	CASSTPSTGYSDTQYF	TGTGCCAGCAGTACCCCCTCGACAGGTTATTCAGATACGCAGTATTTT
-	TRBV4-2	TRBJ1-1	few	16	CASSQALQGSNTEAFF	TGTGCCAGCAGCCAAGCCTTACAGGGATCGAACACTGAAGCTTTCTTT
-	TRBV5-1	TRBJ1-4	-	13	CASSLAVGEKLFF	TGCGCCAGCAGCTTGGCGGTGGGGGAAAAACTGTTTTTT
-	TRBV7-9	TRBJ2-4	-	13	CASSLVGVNIQYF	TGTGCCAGCAGCTTAGTAGGGGTAAACATTCAGTACTTC
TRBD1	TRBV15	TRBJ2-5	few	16	CATSGGTGGSQETQYF	TGTGCCACCAGCGGGGGAACAGGGGGTAGCCAAGAGACCCAGTACTTC
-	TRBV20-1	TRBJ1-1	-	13	CSASGPPNTEAFF	TGCAGTGCTAGCGGTCCACCGAACACTGAAGCTTTCTTT
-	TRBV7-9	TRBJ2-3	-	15	CASSLQETYSDTQYF	TGTGCCAGCAGCTTGCAGGAGACTTATTCAGATACGCAGTATTTT
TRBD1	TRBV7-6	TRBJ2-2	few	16	CASSSGQGLRTGELFF	TGTGCCAGCAGCTCCGGACAGGGGTTGAGGACCGGGGAGCTGTTTTTT
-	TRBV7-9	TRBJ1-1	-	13	CASSLAGMKEAFF	TGTGCCAGCAGCTTAGCAGGAATGAAAGAAGCTTTCTTT
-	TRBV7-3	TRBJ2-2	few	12	CASQANTGELFF	TGTGCCTCCCAGGCGAACACCGGGGAGCTGTTTTTT
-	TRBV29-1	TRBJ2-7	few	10	CSVFTYEQYF	TGCAGCGTTTTTACCTACGAGCAGTACTTC
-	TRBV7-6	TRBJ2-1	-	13	CASSLRRGGEQFF	TGTGCCAGCAGCTTACGGAGGGGGGGTGAGCAGTTCTTC
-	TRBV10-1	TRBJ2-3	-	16	CASSVFSGTDTDTQYF	TGCGCCAGCAGTGTATTCTCCGGGACGGACACAGATACGCAGTATTTT
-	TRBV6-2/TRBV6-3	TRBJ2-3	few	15	CASSPGGGRTDTQYF	TGTGCCAGCAGCCCCGGAGGGGGGAGGACAGATACGCAGTATTTT
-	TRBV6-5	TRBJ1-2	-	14	CASSYSGITSGYTF	TGTGCCAGCAGTTACTCGGGGATAACGAGTGGCTACACCTTC
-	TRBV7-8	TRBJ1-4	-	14	CASSLEGGREKLFF	TGTGCCAGCAGCTTAGAGGGGGGGCGGGAAAAACTGTTTTTT
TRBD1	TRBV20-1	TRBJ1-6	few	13	CSARADRDSPLHF	TGCAGTGCTAGGGCGGACAGGGACTCACCCCTCCACTTT
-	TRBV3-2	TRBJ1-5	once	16	CASSQDRDRVNQPQHF	TGTGCCAGCAGCCAAGATAGGGACAGAGTAAATCAGCCCCAGCATTTT
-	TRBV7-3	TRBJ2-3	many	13	CASSLQGADTQYF	TGTGCCAGCAGCTTACAAGGGGCAGATACGCAGTATTTT
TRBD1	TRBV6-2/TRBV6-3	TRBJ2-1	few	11	CASRATGGLFF	TGTGCCAGCAGGGCCACAGGGGGCCTGTTCTTC
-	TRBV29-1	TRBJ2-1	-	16	CSVEGPTGSSYNEQFF	TGCAGCGTTGAAGGTCCGACAGGTAGCTCCTACAATGAGCAGTTCTTC
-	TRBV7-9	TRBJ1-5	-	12	CASSRAGQPQHF	TGTGCCAGCAGCCGGGCGGGTCAGCCCCAGCATTTT
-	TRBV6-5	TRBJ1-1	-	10	CASGFTEAFF	TGTGCCAGCGGCTTCACTGAAGCTTTCTTT
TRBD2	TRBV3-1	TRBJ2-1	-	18	CASSLRDLLAGGPSEQFF	TGTGCCAGCAGCCTTCGGGACCTACTAGCGGGGGGCCCCAGTGAGCAGTTCTTC
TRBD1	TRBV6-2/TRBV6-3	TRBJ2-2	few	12	CANGQGRGELFF	TGTGCCAACGGACAGGGTCGCGGGGAGCTGTTTTTT
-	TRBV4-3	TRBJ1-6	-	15	CASSQAWDKNSPLHF	TGCGCCAGCAGCCAAGCTTGGGACAAGAATTCACCCCTCCACTTT
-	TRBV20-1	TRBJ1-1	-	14	CSARDPGRSTEAFF	TGCAGTGCTAGAGATCCGGGAAGGAGCACTGAAGCTTTCTTT
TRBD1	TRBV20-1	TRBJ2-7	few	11	CSASDRDEQYF	TGCAGTGCTAGCGACAGGGACGAGCAGTACTTC
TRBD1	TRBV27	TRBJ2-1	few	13	CASSTLTGGRQFF	TGTGCCAGCAGTACCCTGACAGGGGGCCGGCAGTTCTTC